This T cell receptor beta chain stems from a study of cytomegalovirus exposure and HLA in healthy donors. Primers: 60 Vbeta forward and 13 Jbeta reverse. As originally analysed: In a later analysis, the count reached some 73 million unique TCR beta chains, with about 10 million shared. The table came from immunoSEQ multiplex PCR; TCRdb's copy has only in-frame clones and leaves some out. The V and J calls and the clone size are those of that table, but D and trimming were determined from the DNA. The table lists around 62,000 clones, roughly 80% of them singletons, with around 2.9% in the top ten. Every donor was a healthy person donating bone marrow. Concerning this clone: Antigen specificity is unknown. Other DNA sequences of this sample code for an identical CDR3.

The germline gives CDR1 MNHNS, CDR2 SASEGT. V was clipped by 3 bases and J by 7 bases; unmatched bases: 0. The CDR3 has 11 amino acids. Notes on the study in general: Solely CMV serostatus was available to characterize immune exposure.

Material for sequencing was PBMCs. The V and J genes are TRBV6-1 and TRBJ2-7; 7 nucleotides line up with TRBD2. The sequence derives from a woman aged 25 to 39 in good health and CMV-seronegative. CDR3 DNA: TGTGCCAGCAGTGAGGGGGGGGAGCAGTACTTC. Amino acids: CASSEGGEQYF.